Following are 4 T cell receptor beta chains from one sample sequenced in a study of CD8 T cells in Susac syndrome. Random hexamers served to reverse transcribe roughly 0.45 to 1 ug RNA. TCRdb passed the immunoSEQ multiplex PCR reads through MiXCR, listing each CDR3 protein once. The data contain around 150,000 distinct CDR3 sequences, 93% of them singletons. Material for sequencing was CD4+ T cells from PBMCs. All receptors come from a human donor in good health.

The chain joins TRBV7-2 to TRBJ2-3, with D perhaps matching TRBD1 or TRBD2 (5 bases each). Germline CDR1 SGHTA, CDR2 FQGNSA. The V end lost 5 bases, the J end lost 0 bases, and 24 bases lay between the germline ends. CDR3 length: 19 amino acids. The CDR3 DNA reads TGTGCCAGCAGCCCCGCAGGAACTTCGAGGGGCTTTAGCACAGATACGCAGTATTTT. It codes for CASSPAGTSRGFSTDTQYF.

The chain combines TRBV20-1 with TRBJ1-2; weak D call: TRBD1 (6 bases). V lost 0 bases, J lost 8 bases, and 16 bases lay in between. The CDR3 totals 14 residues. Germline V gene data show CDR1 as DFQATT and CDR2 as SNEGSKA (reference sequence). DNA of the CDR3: TGCAGTGCTAGAGATGGGAGGGCCCAGGGGGGCTACACCTTC. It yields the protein CSARDGRAQGGYTF.

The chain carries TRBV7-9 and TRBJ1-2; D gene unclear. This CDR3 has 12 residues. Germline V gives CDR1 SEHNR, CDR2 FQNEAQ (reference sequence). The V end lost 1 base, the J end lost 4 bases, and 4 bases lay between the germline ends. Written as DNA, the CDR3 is TGTGCCAGCAGCTTAGACGGCTATGGCTACACCTTC. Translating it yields CASSLDGYGYTF.

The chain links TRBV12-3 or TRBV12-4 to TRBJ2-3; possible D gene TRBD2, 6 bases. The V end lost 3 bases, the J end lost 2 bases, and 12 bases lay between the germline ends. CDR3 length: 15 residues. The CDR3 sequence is CASSFSGGDTDTQYF. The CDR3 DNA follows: TGTGCCAGCAGTTTTTCAGGCGGGGACACAGATACGCAGTATTTT.